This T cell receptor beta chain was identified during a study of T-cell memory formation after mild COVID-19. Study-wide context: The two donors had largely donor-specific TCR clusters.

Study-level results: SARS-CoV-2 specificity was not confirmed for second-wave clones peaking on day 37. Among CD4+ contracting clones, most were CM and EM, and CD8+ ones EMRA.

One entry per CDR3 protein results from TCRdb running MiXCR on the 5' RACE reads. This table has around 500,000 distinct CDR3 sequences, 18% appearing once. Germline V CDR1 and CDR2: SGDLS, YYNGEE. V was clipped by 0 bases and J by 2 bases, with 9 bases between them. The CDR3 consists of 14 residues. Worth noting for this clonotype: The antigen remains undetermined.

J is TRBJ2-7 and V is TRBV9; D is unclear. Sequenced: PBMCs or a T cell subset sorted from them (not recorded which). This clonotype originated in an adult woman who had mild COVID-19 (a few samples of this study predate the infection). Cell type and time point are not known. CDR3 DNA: TGTGCCAGCAGCGTAGGACTTAACGCCTACGAGCAGTACTTC. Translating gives CASSVGLNAYEQYF. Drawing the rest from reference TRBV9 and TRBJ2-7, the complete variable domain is DSGVTQTPKHLITATGQRVTLRCSPRSGDLSVYWYQQSLDQGLQFLIQYYNGEERAKGNILERFSAQQFPDLHSELNLSSLELGDSALYFCASSVGLNAYEQYFGPGTRLTVT.